The present entry profiles one TCR beta chain with its context. The antigen remains undetermined. These data are taken from a study of blood T cells in healthy people across ages. It was with a sample-barcoded 5' primer and a J-beta primer mix that a second PCR of about 7 to 12 cycles was run. TCRdb passed the 5' RACE reads through MiXCR, listing each CDR3 protein once. The table lists about 780,000 distinct CDR3 sequences, 25% to 30% of them singletons. Broader study findings: Because donor CMV status was unknown, expanded clonotype changes were possibly confounded.

Unmatched junction bases numbered 11, after V lost 10 bases and J lost 8 bases. The germline V gene has CDR1 MDHEN and CDR2 SYDVKM. The CDR3 consists of 13 residues. The data were also submitted as part of a second study, on T cells of mothers and their children. That source adds: Addition of sample barcodes and 2-4 random nucleotides occurred through the M1S primer of the second PCR.

The TCR was taken from a boy younger than 18 in good health. Material for sequencing was blood. The chain uses TRBV28 and TRBJ2-1; 7 bases agree with TRBD1. The CDR3: CATRTGLWDEQFF. The CDR3 DNA reads as TGTGCCACTCGGACAGGTTTGTGGGATGAGCAGTTCTTC.